This paragraph reports one T cell receptor (beta chain). Its antigen remains unknown. These data belong to a study of CXCR3-negative and CXCR3-positive naive CD8 T cells. Study as a whole: Some 150 million TRB reads were obtained in total, which works out to about 1.5 +/- 0.3 million per library. Study-level points and caveats: Each naive subset displayed comparably high diversity, whereas memory CD8+ cells displayed much lower diversity. Naive CXCR3-positive and CXCR3-negative cells shared similar TRBV-TRBJ usage, unlike memory cells.

Preparation of TRB cDNA libraries relied on 5' RACE carrying UMI labels. TCRdb reworked the 5' RACE reads into one entry per CDR3 protein, no DNA. The ten top clones account for roughly 8%, within a sample of roughly 41,000 distinct CDR3 sequences. In triplicate, each CD8+ T cell subset was sorted at around 290,000 cells per replicate. Germline V gene sequence: CDR1 DFQATT, CDR2 SNEGSKA (reference sequence). This CDR3 comprises 15 residues. V usage is TRBV20-1 and J usage is TRBJ1-5. The sample taken for sequencing was memory CD8+ T cells from blood. The clonotype originates from a human donor in good health. Some clones in this sample may be carry-over from other donors' samples. CDR3: CSAREGEVTNQPQHF.